This TCR beta chain comes out of a study of somatic mutations in cytotoxic T cells in rheumatoid arthritis. Only in-frame clones appear in the TCRdb table, and some are missing; sequencing was by immunoSEQ multiplex PCR. Seen here are 10,000 to 12,000 clones, 80% observed once, and the top ten hold 9.5% to 13%. Per germline, CDR1 SEHNR and CDR2 FQNEAQ (reference sequence). The CDR3 is made up of 16 amino acids. V lost 4 bases, J lost 8 bases, and 20 bases lay in between. The TCR originated in an adult with rheumatoid arthritis. The chain couples TRBV7-9 to TRBJ1-4; D gene uncertain. The sequenced sample consisted of CD8+ T cells sorted from blood. The CDR3 DNA reads TGTGCCAGCAGCTCGAACTCGAGGGCCCTTTGGGAAAAACTGTTTTTT. It specifies CASSSNSRALWEKLFF.